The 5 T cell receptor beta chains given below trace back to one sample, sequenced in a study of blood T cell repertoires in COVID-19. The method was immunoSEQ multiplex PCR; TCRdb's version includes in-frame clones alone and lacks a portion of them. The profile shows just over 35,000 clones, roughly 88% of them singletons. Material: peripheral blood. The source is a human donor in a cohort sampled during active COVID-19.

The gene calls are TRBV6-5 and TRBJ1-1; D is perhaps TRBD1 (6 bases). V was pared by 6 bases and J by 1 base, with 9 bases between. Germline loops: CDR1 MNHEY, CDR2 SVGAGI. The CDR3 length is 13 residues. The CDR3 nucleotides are TGTGCCAGCAGCCGGACAGAGAACACTGAAGCTTTCTTT. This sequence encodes CASSRTENTEAFF.

The CDR3 bases are TGTGCCAGCAGCCCCCGGAGGGTAGGCGAAGCTTTCTTT. This sequence encodes CASSPRRVGEAFF. J is TRBJ1-1 and V is TRBV14, with D hard to call. V gave up 4 bases and J gave up 8 bases, with 14 bases separating them. The length of the CDR3 is 13 residues. Looked up from germline, CDR1 is SGHDN and CDR2 is FVKESK.

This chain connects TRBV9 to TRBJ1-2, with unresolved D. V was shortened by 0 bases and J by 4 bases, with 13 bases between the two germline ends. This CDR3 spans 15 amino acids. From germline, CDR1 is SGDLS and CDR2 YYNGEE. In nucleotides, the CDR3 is TGTGCCAGCAGCGTAGGTCGGACTCTCTTCTATGGCTACACCTTC. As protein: CASSVGRTLFYGYTF.

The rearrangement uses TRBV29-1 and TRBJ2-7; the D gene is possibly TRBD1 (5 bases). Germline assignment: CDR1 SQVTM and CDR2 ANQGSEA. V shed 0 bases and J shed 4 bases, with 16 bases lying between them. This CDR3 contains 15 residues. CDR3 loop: CSVEDRTGRGYEQYF. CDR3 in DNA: TGCAGCGTTGAAGATAGGACCGGTAGGGGTTACGAGCAGTACTTC.

The CDR3 reads CASSSGLTNTEAFF. In nucleotides, the CDR3 is TGTGCCAGCAGCTCCGGACTGACGAACACTGAAGCTTTCTTT. The chain couples TRBV11-3 to TRBJ1-1; D is ambiguous. The germline V and J ends were trimmed by 4 bases and 1 base, with 10 bases remaining between them. This CDR3 is built from 14 residues. Germline assignment: CDR1 SGHNT and CDR2 YENEEA.